This T cell receptor beta chain was obtained from a study of CD8+CD57+ T cells in acquired aplastic anemia. At the level of the study: DNA from sorted CD4+ and CD8+ cells averaged roughly 3.2 ug. There were roughly 10 million reads, on average, for CD4+ cells from healthy donors. Study-level results: Common to patients and controls were approximately 30 CD8+ CDR3 sequences. Between the patient and control groups, CD8+ Simpson's diversity did not differ significantly.

Germline assignment: CDR1 SGDLS and CDR2 YYNGEE. This CDR3 is 18 amino acids long. Trimming took 0 bases from V and 1 from J; bases not matched to a gene: 9. This clonotype was counted ten times or more. What it recognizes is unknown. Genomic DNA acted as the template from which TCR beta VDJ combination and CDR3 sequence profiling were carried out. TCRdb re-analysed the reads in MiXCR, keeping a single row per CDR3 protein. The sample has about 130,000 distinct CDR3 sequences; about 46% are singletons. The source is a human donor in good health, serving as a control. The specimen was sorted CD4+, CD8+, or CD8+CD57+ T cells (not recorded which) from PBMCs. The chain joins TRBV9 to TRBJ2-5, with TRBD2 matching over 10 bases. In nucleotides, the CDR3 is TGTGCCAGCAGCGTAGGAGGCTTAGCGGGGGGCGCCCAAGAGACCCAGTACTTC. It translates to CASSVGGLAGGAQETQYF.